The 15 T cell receptor beta chains listed next were all sequenced from one sample in a study of neurological immune-mediated disorders. Each CDR3 protein is one row after TCRdb ran MiXCR on the 5' RACE reads. The sample yields about 46,000 distinct CDR3 sequences, 3% to 3.5% seen once. The sequenced material came from PBMCs. These receptor sequences come from a woman aged 45-60 years with multiple sclerosis.

This clonotype was observed many times. This chain joins TRBV12-3 or TRBV12-4 and TRBJ1-1, with D unclear. The CDR3 contains 13 residues. V was clipped by 4 bases and J by 0 bases, with 6 bases between them. The DNA of the CDR3 is TGTGCCAGCAGTTCGCTACTGAACACTGAAGCTTTCTTT. This codes for CASSSLLNTEAFF.

This clonotype was counted many times. This CDR3 is CASSLGLQGTAGELFF. CDR3 nucleotides: TGTGCCAGCAGCTTAGGTCTACAGGGGACGGCCGGGGAGCTGTTTTTT. This rearrangement joins TRBV7-2 to TRBJ2-2; TRBD1 matches at 7 bases. The CDR3 is made up of 16 amino acids. Per the germline V gene, CDR1 is SGHTA and CDR2 is FQGNSA. Trimming cost V 1 base and J 6 bases; bases outside gene matches: 8.

This clonotype was seen at least ten times. This chain joins TRBV5-1 and TRBJ1-4; D uncertain. Germline V gene sequence: CDR1 SGHRS, CDR2 YFSETQ. V lost 5 bases and J lost 5, with 10 bases in between. The length of the CDR3 is 13 residues. CDR3 loop: CASRRVQNEKLFF. CDR3 nucleotides: TGCGCCAGCAGAAGAGTGCAAAATGAAAAACTGTTTTTT.

This clonotype was found many times. This chain joins TRBV5-1 and TRBJ2-3, with 9 bases aligning to TRBD2. This CDR3 contains 15 residues. V was clipped by 2 bases and J by 5 bases; unmatched bases: 6. CDR1 and CDR2 from the germline V gene are SGHRS and YFSETQ. The CDR3 DNA reads TGCGCCAGCAGCTTCGCGGGGGGGCCTTTAGATACGCAGTATTTT. Translation: CASSFAGGPLDTQYF.

This clonotype has a count of ten or more. V gene TRBV7-9 combines with J gene TRBJ2-5; D is unresolved. This CDR3 spans 13 amino acids. Germline V gene sequence: CDR1 SEHNR, CDR2 FQNEAQ (reference sequence). V lost 3 bases and J lost 3, with 8 bases in between. DNA for the CDR3: TGTGCCAGCAGCTTCAGACCGGAAGAGACCCAGTACTTC. It specifies CASSFRPEETQYF.

This clonotype was found many times. V is TRBV7-3 and J is TRBJ2-3, with 13 bases that match TRBD2. The germline gives CDR1 SGHTA, CDR2 FQGTGA. The J segment lost 4 bases and the V segment lost 5 bases, leaving 6 bases of the junction unmatched. The CDR3 covers 16 residues. CDR3 residues: CASSLVLAGGPDTQYF. CDR3 sequence (DNA): TGTGCCAGCAGCCTCGTACTAGCGGGAGGGCCAGATACGCAGTATTTT.

This clonotype was seen many times. This chain uses TRBV20-1 with TRBJ2-5, with 12 bases matching TRBD2. The CDR3 runs to 17 residues. The V and J ends lost 6 bases and 3 bases, in that order; junction bases with no gene match: 14. In germline, CDR1 is DFQATT, CDR2 SNEGSKA (reference sequence). Here the CDR3 reads CSAPEFLAGGPKETQYF. The DNA for the CDR3 is TGCAGTGCCCCAGAGTTCCTAGCGGGGGGGCCTAAAGAGACCCAGTACTTC.

This clonotype was counted at least ten times. The chain carries TRBV5-1 and TRBJ1-4, with D perhaps matching TRBD1 (5 bases). CDR3 length equals 15 residues. Germline V gives CDR1 SGHRS, CDR2 YFSETQ. V dropped 0 bases and J dropped 7 bases, with 13 bases sitting between them. The CDR3 DNA sequence: TGCGCCAGCAGCTTGGGACAGACGTCAGGTGAAAAACTGTTTTTT. Translating it yields CASSLGQTSGEKLFF.

As concerns this clonotype: A read error may explain this, as a much larger clone is one base away. The V call is TRBV27, the J call TRBJ1-6; 9 nucleotides match TRBD1. The CDR3 sequence is 14 residues long. CDR1 MNHEY and CDR2 SMNVEV come from the germline V gene (reference sequence). The DNA for the CDR3 is TGTGCCAGCAGCATCGGACAGGGGAACTCACACCTCCACTTT. This encodes CASSIGQGNSHLHF.

In this sample, this clonotype turned up many times. The genes are TRBV27 and TRBJ1-4, with unresolved D. CDR3 size: 15 residues. Germline assignment: CDR1 MNHEY and CDR2 SMNVEV (reference sequence). V lost 0 bases to trimming and J lost 0 bases, with 5 bases between them. DNA for the CDR3: TGTGCCAGCAGTTTATCATGGGCAACTAATGAAAAACTGTTTTTT. Translation gives CASSLSWATNEKLFF.

This clonotype was counted at least ten times. The chain is built from TRBV4-1 and TRBJ1-5, with unresolved D. Germline V CDR1 and CDR2: MGHRA, YSYEKL. The V end lost 0 bases, the J end lost 2 bases, and 17 bases lay between the germline ends. The CDR3 length is 18 residues. The CDR3 DNA is TGCGCCAGCAGCCAAGATGCCGGGTTGAGGAGGGGCAATCAGCCCCAGCATTTT. Protein product: CASSQDAGLRRGNQPQHF.

This clonotype turned up a few times. The rearrangement links TRBV6-5 to TRBJ2-3; possibly TRBD1 for D (5 bases). CDR1 and CDR2 (germline): MNHEY, SVGAGI. The CDR3 is 15 amino acids. V lost 2 bases and J lost 1, with 10 bases in between. The CDR3, as DNA: TGTGCCAGCAGTTACGGGGCGACGGGCACAGATACGCAGTATTTT. Translating it yields CASSYGATGTDTQYF.

This clonotype was seen at least ten times. This chain links TRBV12-3 or TRBV12-4 with TRBJ2-3; D perhaps matches TRBD1 (5 bases). Deletions cut 7 bases from V and 10 bases from J, with 12 bases between. The CDR3 is 11 residues long. Written as DNA, the CDR3 is TGTGCCAGCATCCAGGGTGGCGCGCAGTATTTT. As protein: CASIQGGAQYF.

This clonotype was counted many times. The chain carries TRBV7-2 and TRBJ2-1; D not resolved. Germline V gene sequence: CDR1 SGHTA, CDR2 FQGNSA. This CDR3 has 12 amino acids. V lost 1 base and J lost 4, with 2 bases in between. The CDR3 nucleotides are TGTGCCAGCAGCTTAGTTTACAATGAGCAGTTCTTC. It encodes CASSLVYNEQFF.

This clonotype was seen repeatedly, ten times or more. V usage is TRBV9 and J usage is TRBJ2-5; 7 bases are shared with TRBD2. Trimming took 2 bases from V and 3 from J; bases not matched to a gene: 13. The CDR3 extends over 17 amino acids. The germline V gene encodes CDR1 SGDLS and CDR2 YYNGEE. CDR3 coding DNA: TGTGCCAGCAGCGTTCACGCAAGCGGGGAGGGTGAAGAGACCCAGTACTTC. Translating it yields CASSVHASGEGEETQYF.